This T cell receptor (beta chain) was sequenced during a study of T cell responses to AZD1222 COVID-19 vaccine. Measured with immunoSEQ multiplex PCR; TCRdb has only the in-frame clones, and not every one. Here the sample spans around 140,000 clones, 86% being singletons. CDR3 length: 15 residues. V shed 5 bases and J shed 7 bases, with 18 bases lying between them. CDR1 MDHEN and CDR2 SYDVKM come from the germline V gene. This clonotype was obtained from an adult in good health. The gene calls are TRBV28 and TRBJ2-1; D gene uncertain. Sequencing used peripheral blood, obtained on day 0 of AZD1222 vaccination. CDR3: CASSRPVQNGNEQFF. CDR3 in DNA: TGTGCCAGCAGTCGCCCGGTACAAAATGGGAATGAGCAGTTCTTC.